The rows below give T cell receptor beta chains drawn from one sample of a study of T-cell memory formation after mild COVID-19. TCRdb processed the 5' RACE reads anew with MiXCR; each CDR3 protein has one entry. The sample records 300,000 to 400,000 distinct CDR3 sequences, around 28% being singletons. The source material was PBMCs or a T cell subset sorted from them (not recorded which). The receptors here all came from an adult woman who had mild COVID-19 (a few samples of this study predate the infection). Cell type and time point are not known. Each CDR3 is given with its conserved first and last residue. A D gene is named only where the DNA matches it firmly. Rows may omit the clone size; those that give it use once, few, many or a size class.

cdr3_length: 14; v_call: TRBV15; d_call: -; clone_size: -; j_call: TRBJ2-7; cdr3_aa: CATSRGRAGYEQYF; cdr3_nt: TGTGCCACCAGCAGAGGGAGGGCAGGCTACGAGCAGTACTTC
cdr3_length: 14; v_call: TRBV7-3; d_call: -; clone_size: once; j_call: TRBJ1-1; cdr3_aa: CASSLTEGSTEAFF; cdr3_nt: TGTGCCAGCAGTTTGACAGAGGGAAGCACTGAAGCTTTCTTT
cdr3_length: 15; v_call: TRBV5-1; d_call: -; clone_size: -; j_call: TRBJ2-6; cdr3_aa: CASSLQDPGANVLTF; cdr3_nt: TGCGCCAGCAGCTTACAGGACCCCGGGGCCAACGTCCTGACTTTC
cdr3_length: 16; v_call: TRBV7-2; d_call: TRBD2; clone_size: -; j_call: TRBJ2-3; cdr3_aa: CASSPGGSGGADTQYF; cdr3_nt: TGTGCCAGCAGTCCTGGAGGGAGCGGGGGGGCAGATACGCAGTATTTT
cdr3_length: 17; v_call: TRBV7-2; d_call: TRBD2; clone_size: -; j_call: TRBJ2-1; cdr3_aa: CASSRRSRTSGYNEQFF; cdr3_nt: TGTGCCAGCAGTCGCAGGAGTAGGACTAGCGGCTACAATGAGCAGTTCTTC
cdr3_length: 14; v_call: TRBV5-1; d_call: -; clone_size: -; j_call: TRBJ2-7; cdr3_aa: CASSLEESSYEQYF; cdr3_nt: TGCGCCAGCAGCTTGGAGGAAAGCTCCTACGAGCAGTACTTC
cdr3_length: 16; v_call: TRBV27; d_call: -; clone_size: -; j_call: TRBJ2-5; cdr3_aa: CASSTRGGSGQETQYF; cdr3_nt: TGTGCCAGCAGCACCCGAGGGGGGTCGGGCCAAGAGACCCAGTACTTC
cdr3_length: 16; v_call: TRBV7-6; d_call: TRBD2; clone_size: few; j_call: TRBJ2-5; cdr3_aa: CASSRASGGARETQYF; cdr3_nt: TGTGCCAGCAGCAGAGCTAGCGGGGGGGCCCGGGAGACCCAGTACTTC
cdr3_length: 15; v_call: TRBV15; d_call: -; clone_size: -; j_call: TRBJ2-2; cdr3_aa: CATGSSFANTGELFF; cdr3_nt: TGTGCCACCGGTTCGTCATTCGCGAACACCGGGGAGCTGTTTTTT
cdr3_length: 14; v_call: TRBV20-1; d_call: -; clone_size: few; j_call: TRBJ2-7; cdr3_aa: CSAEGVRGSYEQYF; cdr3_nt: TGCAGTGCTGAGGGGGTCAGGGGCTCCTACGAGCAGTACTTC
cdr3_length: 17; v_call: TRBV6-2/TRBV6-3; d_call: -; clone_size: -; j_call: TRBJ1-3; cdr3_aa: CASSYYAGLSSGNTIYF; cdr3_nt: TGTGCCAGCAGTTACTACGCGGGACTGAGCTCTGGAAACACCATATATTTT
cdr3_length: 12; v_call: TRBV3-1; d_call: -; clone_size: -; j_call: TRBJ2-1; cdr3_aa: CASSRRVAEQFF; cdr3_nt: TGTGCCAGCAGCCGCCGGGTAGCGGAGCAGTTCTTC
cdr3_length: 11; v_call: TRBV10-3; d_call: -; clone_size: -; j_call: TRBJ2-7; cdr3_aa: CAISDPTEQYF; cdr3_nt: TGTGCCATCAGTGACCCAACCGAGCAGTACTTC
cdr3_length: 16; v_call: TRBV20-1; d_call: -; clone_size: -; j_call: TRBJ1-5; cdr3_aa: CSARDPEGRRNQPQHF; cdr3_nt: TGCAGTGCTAGAGATCCGGAAGGACGAAGAAATCAGCCCCAGCATTTT
cdr3_length: 12; v_call: TRBV20-1; d_call: -; clone_size: -; j_call: TRBJ2-1; cdr3_aa: CSADLSTDEQFF; cdr3_nt: TGCAGTGCCGACCTCTCAACAGATGAGCAGTTCTTC